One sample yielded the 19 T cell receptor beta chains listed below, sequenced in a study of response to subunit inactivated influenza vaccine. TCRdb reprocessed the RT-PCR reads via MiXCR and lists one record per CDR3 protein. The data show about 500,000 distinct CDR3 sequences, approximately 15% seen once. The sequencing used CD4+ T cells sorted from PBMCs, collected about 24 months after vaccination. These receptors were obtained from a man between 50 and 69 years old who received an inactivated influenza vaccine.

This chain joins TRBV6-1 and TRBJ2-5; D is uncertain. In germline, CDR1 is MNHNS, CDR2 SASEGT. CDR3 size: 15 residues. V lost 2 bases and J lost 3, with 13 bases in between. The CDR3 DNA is TGTGCCAGCAGTGAAACCGAACGGGCCGAAGAGACCCAGTACTTC. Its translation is CASSETERAEETQYF.

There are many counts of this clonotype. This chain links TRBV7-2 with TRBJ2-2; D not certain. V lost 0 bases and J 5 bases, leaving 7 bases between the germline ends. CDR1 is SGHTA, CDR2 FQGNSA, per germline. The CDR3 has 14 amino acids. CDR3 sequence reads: CASSLAQRTGELFF. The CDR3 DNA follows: TGTGCCAGCAGCTTAGCGCAGAGAACCGGGGAGCTGTTTTTT. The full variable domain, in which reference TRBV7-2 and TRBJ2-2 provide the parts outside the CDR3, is GAGVSQSPSNKVTEKGKDVELRCDPISGHTALYWYRQSLGQGLEFLIYFQGNSAPDKSGLPSDRFSAERTGGSVSTLTIQRTQQEDSAVYLCASSLAQRTGELFFGEGSRLTVL.

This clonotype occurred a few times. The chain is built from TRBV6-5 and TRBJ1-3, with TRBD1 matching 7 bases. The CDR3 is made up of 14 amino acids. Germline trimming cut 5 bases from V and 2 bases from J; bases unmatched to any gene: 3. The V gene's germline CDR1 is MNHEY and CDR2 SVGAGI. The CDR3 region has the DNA TGTGCCAGCAGTACCGACAGGGCTGGAAACACCATATATTTT. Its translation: CASSTDRAGNTIYF.

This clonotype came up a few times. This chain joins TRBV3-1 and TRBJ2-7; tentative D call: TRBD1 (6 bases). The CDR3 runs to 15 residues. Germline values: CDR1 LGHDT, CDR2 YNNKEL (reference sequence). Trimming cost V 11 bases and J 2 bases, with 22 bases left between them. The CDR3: CAASPWLGDTYEQYF. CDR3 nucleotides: TGTGCCGCTAGTCCCTGGCTGGGGGACACCTACGAGCAGTACTTC.

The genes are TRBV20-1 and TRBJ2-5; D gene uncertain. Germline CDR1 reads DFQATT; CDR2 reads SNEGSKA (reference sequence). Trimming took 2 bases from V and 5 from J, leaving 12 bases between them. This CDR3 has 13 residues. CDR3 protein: CSARRPDGETQYF. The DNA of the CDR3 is TGCAGTGCTAGACGCCCCGACGGGGAGACCCAGTACTTC.

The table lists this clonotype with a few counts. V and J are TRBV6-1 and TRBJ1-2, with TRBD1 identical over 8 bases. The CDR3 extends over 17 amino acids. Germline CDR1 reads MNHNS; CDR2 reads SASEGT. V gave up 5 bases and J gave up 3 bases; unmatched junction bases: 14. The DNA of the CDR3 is TGTGCCAGCAGTCAGGGCCCTCAGGGGGCGTTTCACTATGGCTACACCTTC. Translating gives CASSQGPQGAFHYGYTF.

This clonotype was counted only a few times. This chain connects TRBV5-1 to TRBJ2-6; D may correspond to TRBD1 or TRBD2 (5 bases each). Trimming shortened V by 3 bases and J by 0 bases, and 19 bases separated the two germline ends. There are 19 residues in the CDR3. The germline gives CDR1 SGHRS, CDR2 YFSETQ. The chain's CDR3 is CASSSFPGPGHSGANVLTF. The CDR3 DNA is TGCGCCAGCAGCTCGTTCCCGGGACCCGGACACTCTGGGGCCAACGTCCTGACTTTC. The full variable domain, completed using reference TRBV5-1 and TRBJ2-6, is KAGVTQTPRYLIKTRGQQVTLSCSPISGHRSVSWYQQTPGQGLQFLFEYFSETQRNKGNFPGRFSGRQFSNSRSEMNVSTLELGDSALYLCASSSFPGPGHSGANVLTFGAGSRLTVL.

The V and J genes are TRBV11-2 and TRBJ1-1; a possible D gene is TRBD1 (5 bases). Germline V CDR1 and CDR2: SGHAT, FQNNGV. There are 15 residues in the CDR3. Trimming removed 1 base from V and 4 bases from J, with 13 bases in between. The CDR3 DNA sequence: TGTGCCAGCAGCTTAGGAGGAGGGGCGGCCACTGAAGCTTTCTTT. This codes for CASSLGGGAATEAFF.

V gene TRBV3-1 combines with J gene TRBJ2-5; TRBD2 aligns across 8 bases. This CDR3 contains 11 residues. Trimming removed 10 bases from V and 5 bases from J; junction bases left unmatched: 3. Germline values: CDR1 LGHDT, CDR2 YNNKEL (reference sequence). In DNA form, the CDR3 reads TGTGCCAACTGCGGGGGGGAGACCCAGTACTTC. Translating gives CANCGGETQYF.

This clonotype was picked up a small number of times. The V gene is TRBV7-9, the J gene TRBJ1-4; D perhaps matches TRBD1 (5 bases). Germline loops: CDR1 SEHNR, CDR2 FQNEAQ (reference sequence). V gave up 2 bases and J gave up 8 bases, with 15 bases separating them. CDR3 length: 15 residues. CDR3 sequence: CASSLLGTGSEKLFF. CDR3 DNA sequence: TGTGCCAGCAGCTTACTAGGAACAGGATCCGAAAAACTGTTTTTT.

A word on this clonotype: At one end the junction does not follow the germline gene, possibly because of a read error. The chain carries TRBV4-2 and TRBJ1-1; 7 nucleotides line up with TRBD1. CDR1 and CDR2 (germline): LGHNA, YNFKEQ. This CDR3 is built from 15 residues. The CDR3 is CAGSQQTTGTTEAFF. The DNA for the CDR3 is TGTGCCGGCAGCCAACAAACGACAGGGACCACTGAAGCTTTCTTT.

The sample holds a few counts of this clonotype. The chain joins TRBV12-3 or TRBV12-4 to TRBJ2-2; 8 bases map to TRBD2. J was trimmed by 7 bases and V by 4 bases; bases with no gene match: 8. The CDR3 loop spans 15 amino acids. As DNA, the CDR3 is TGTGCCAGCAGTTCCCCCGGGACTAGGCACGGGGAGCTGTTTTTT. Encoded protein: CASSSPGTRHGELFF.

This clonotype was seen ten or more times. This CDR3 is CASSQLSYEQYF. As DNA, the CDR3 is TGTGCCAGCAGCCAACTCTCCTACGAGCAGTACTTC. The rearrangement uses TRBV3-1 and TRBJ2-7, with unresolved D. The length of the CDR3 is 12 residues. Per the germline V gene, CDR1 is LGHDT and CDR2 is YNNKEL (reference sequence). The ends were cut back, 2 bases at V and 0 bases at J, with 2 bases in the middle.

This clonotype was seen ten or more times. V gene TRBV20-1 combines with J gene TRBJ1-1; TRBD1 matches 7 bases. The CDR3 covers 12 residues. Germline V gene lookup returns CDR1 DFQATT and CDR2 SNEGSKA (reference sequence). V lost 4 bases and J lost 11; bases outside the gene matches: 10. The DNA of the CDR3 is TGCAGTGCTACCGGTGGGACAGTCGGTGCTTTCTTT. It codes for CSATGGTVGAFF.

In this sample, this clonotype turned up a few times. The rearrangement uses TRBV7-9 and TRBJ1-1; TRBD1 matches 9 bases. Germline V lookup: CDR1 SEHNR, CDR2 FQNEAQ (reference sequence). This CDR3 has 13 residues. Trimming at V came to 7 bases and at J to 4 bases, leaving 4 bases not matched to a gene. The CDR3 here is CASTQGARTEAFF. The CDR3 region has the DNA TGTGCCAGCACACAGGGGGCACGCACTGAAGCTTTCTTT.

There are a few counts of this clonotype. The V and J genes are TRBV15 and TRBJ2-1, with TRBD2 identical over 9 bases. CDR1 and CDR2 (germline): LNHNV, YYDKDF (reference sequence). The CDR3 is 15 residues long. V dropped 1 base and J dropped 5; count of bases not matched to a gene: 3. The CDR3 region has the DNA TGTGCCACCAGCAGAGTAGCGGGGGATGACAATGAGCAGTTCTTC. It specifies CATSRVAGDDNEQFF.

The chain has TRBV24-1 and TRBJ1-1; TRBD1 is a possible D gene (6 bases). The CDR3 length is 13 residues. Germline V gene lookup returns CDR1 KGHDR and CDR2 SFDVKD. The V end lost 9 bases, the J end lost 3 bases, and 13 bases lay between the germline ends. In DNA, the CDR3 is TGTGCCACCCGACGGGGGCAACACACTGAAGCTTTCTTT. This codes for CATRRGQHTEAFF.

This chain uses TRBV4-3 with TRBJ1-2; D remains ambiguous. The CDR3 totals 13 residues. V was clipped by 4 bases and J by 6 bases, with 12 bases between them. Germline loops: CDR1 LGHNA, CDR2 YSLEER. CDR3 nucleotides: TGCGCCAGCAGCCCCTTTATTCTCAATGGCTACACCTTC. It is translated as CASSPFILNGYTF.

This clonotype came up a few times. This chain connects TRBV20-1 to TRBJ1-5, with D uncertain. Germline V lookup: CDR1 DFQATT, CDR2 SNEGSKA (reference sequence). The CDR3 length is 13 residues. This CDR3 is CTKLHRGGQPQHF. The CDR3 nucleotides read TGCACTAAACTCCACCGCGGAGGTCAGCCCCAGCATTTT.